The clone carrying this T cell receptor (beta chain) was found a few times. The CDR3 has 16 amino acids. The V and J ends lost 4 bases and 0 bases, in that order; junction bases with no gene match: 7. The germline gives CDR1 SGHRS, CDR2 YFSETQ. The authors prepared the TCRbeta library with unique molecular identifiers. TCRdb reanalysed the PCR reads using MiXCR and keeps one entry per CDR3 protein. The sample yields hundreds of thousands of distinct CDR3 sequences, about an eighth seen once. The data are from a study of T-cell reconstitution after alpha-beta-depleted transplantation in children. The source material was PBMCs, sampled from the stem cell graft. This chain joins TRBV5-1 and TRBJ1-1; 9 bases line up with TRBD1. The receptor was derived from a human donor who donated a stem cell graft to a child with Fanconi anemia. The chain's CDR3 is CASSGTGFQMNTEAFF. DNA of the CDR3: TGCGCCAGCAGCGGGACAGGGTTCCAAATGAACACTGAAGCTTTCTTT. The whole variable domain, remainder taken from reference TRBV5-1 and TRBJ1-1, is KAGVTQTPRYLIKTRGQQVTLSCSPISGHRSVSWYQQTPGQGLQFLFEYFSETQRNKGNFPGRFSGRQFSNSRSEMNVSTLELGDSALYLCASSGTGFQMNTEAFFGQGTRLTVV.